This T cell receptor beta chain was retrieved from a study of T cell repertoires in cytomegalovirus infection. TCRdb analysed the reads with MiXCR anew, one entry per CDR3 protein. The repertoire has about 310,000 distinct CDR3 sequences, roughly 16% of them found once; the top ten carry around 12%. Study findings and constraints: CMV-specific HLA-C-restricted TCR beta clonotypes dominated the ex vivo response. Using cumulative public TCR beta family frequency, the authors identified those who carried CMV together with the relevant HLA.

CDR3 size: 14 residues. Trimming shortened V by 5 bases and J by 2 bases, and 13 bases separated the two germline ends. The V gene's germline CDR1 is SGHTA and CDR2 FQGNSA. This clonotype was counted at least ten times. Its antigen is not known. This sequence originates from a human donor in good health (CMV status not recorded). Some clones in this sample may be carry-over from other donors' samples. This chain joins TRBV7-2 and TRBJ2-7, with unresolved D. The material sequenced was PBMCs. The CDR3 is CASSPATTAYEQYF. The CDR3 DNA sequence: TGTGCCAGCAGCCCGGCTACCACCGCCTACGAGCAGTACTTC. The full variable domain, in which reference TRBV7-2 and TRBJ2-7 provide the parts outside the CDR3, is GAGVSQSPSNKVTEKGKDVELRCDPISGHTALYWYRQSLGQGLEFLIYFQGNSAPDKSGLPSDRFSAERTGGSVSTLTIQRTQQEDSAVYLCASSPATTAYEQYFGPGTRLTVT.